The T cell receptor beta chain described here comes from a study of shared clonotypes between healthy human individuals. Turning to the study itself: CD4 naive and memory got three plates each, CD8 naive two, CD8 memory one.

Whole-study findings and limits: Compared with clonotypes that all four donors shared, non-shared clonotypes had lower generation probabilities.

The authors ran the assay at deep level. This table comes from immunoSEQ multiplex PCR, and its TCRdb copy is limited to in-frame clones, with some not included. The sample lists millions of clones; more than 90% were seen once. Trimming removed 5 bases from V and 0 bases from J, with 11 bases in between. In germline, CDR1 is SGHDN, CDR2 FVKESK. The CDR3 has 14 residues. Concerning this clone: Its antigen is unknown.

The sequenced sample consisted of naive CD4+ T cells sorted from blood. This sample's subset: CD45RA+ positively selected. The sequence was obtained from a man between 18 and 35 years old in good health. V and J are TRBV14 and TRBJ2-7; tentatively, D is TRBD2 (5 bases). The CDR3 sequence is CASSLYGGSYEQYF. The DNA for the CDR3 is TGTGCCAGCAGCTTATATGGAGGCTCCTACGAGCAGTACTTC.